Detailed here is one TCR beta chain. The CDR3 length is 16 residues. With V trimmed by 6 bases and J by 4 bases, 10 bases remained unmatched. Germline CDR1 MDHEN, CDR2 SYDVKM. In the original workflow: Cell counts per sample came from amplifying reference gene primers. The assay was immunoSEQ multiplex PCR, and TCRdb's table has in-frame clones only and misses some. V, J and clone size reflect that table, while D and trimming were determined from the DNA. The sample records over 60,000 clones, almost 90% being singletons. The data stem from a study of blood T cell repertoires in COVID-19. Study-wide background: Acute and convalescent COVID-19 specimens originated in the United States, Italy and Spain. PBMCs, B-cell-depleted T cells, or T cells provided the cDNA or gDNA that made up the material.

This TCR came from a man aged 50-59 years with acute or convalescent COVID-19. The chain uses TRBV28 and TRBJ1-4; 8 bases are a match to TRBD1. The sequenced material came from peripheral blood. The CDR3 protein is CASRPDRANGNEKLFF. The CDR3 DNA follows: TGTGCCAGCAGGCCGGACAGGGCAAATGGTAATGAAAAACTGTTTTTT.